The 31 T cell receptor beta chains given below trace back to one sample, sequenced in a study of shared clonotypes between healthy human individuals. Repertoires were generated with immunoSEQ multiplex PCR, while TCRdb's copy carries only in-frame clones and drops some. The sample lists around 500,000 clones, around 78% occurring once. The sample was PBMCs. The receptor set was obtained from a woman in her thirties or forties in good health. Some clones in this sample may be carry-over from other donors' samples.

The CDR3 DNA follows: TGTGCCAGTAGTATTACGGGGTATGGCTACACCTTC. Translating it yields CASSITGYGYTF. The chain couples TRBV19 to TRBJ1-2; D gene unclear. The ends were cut back, 3 bases at V and 5 bases at J, with 7 bases in the middle. This CDR3 has 12 amino acids. Germline V gene lookup returns CDR1 LNHDA and CDR2 SQIVND (reference sequence).

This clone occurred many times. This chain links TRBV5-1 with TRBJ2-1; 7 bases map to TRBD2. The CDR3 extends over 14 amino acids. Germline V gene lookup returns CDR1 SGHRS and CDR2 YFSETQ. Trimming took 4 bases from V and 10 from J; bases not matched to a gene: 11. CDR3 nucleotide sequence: TGCGCCAGCAGCCTAAGCGGGATGAAGGGGGAGCAGTTCTTC. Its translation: CASSLSGMKGEQFF.

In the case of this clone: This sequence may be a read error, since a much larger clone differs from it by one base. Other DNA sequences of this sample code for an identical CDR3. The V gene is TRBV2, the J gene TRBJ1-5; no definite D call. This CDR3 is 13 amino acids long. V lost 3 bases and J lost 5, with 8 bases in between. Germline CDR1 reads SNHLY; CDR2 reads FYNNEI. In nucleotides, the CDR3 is TGTGCCAGCAGTGAGCAGCACGATCAGCCCCAGCATTTT. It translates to CASSEQHDQPQHF.

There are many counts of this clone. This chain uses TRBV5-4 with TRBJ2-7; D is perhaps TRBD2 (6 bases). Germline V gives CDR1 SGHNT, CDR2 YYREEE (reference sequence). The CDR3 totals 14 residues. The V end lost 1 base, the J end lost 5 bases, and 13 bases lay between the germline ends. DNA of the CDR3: TGTGCCAGCAGCTTGTTCGGGAGTCCCCACGAGCAGTACTTC. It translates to CASSLFGSPHEQYF.

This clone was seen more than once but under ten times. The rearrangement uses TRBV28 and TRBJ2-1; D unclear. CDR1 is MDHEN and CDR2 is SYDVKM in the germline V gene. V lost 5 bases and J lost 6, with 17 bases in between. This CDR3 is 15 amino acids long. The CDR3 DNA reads TGTGCCAGCAGTATCCGACTCTTCCGACCCAATGAGCAGTTCTTC. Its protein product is CASSIRLFRPNEQFF.

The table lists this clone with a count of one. In DNA, the CDR3 is TGTGCCAGCAGCTCGACAGGGACTAATGAAAAACTGTTTTTT. Its translation is CASSSTGTNEKLFF. The chain couples TRBV7-9 to TRBJ1-4; 7 bases agree with TRBD1. CDR1 and CDR2 from the germline V gene are SEHNR and FQNEAQ (reference sequence). The CDR3 is 14 amino acids. J gave up 2 bases and V 4 bases, and 1 base lay outside the gene matches.

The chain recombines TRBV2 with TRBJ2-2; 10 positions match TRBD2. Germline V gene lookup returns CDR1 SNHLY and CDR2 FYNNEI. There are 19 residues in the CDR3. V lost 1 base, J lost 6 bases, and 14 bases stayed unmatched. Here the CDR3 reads CASSEGKREGTFAAGELFF. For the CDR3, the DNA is TGTGCCAGCAGTGAAGGGAAGCGGGAGGGTACCTTCGCTGCCGGGGAGCTGTTTTTT.

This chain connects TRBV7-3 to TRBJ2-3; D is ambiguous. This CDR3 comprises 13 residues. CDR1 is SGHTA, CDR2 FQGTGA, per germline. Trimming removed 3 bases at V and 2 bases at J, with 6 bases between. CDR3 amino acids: CASSLTNTDTQYF. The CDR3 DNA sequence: TGTGCCAGCAGCTTGACAAACACAGATACGCAGTATTTT.

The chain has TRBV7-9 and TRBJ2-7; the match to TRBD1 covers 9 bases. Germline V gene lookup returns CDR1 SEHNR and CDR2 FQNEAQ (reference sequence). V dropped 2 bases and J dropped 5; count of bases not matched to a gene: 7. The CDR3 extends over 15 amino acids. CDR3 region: CASSLLGQGSDEQYF. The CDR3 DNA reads TGTGCCAGCAGCTTATTAGGACAGGGGTCGGACGAGCAGTACTTC.

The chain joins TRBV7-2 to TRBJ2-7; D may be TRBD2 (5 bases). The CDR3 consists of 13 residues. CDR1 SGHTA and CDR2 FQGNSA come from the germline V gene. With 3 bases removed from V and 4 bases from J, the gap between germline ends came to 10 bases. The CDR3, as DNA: TGTGCCAGCAGCTTGGACTGGGCATACGAGCAGTACTTC. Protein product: CASSLDWAYEQYF.

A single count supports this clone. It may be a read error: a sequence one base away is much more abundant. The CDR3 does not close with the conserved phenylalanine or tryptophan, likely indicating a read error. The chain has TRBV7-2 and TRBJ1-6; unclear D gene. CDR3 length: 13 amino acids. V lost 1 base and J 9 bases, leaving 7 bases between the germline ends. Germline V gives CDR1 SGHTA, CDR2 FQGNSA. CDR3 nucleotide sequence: TGTGCCAGCAGCTTAGGGGCCAGTTCACCCCTCCACCTT. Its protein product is CASSLGASSPLHL.

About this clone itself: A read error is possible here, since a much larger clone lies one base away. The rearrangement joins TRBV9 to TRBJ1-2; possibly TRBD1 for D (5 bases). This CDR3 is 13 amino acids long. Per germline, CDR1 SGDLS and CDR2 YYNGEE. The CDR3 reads CASSPLGGIGYAF. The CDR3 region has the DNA TGTGCCAGCAGCCCCCTGGGGGGGATCGGCTACGCCTTC.

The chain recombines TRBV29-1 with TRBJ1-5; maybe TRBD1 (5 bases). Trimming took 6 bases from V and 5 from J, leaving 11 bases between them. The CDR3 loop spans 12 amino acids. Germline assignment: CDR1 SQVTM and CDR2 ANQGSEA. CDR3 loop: CSVGGRDQPQHF. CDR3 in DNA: TGCAGCGTGGGGGGGAGGGATCAGCCCCAGCATTTT. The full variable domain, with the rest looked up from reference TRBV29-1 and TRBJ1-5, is SAVISQKPSRDICQRGTSLTIQCQVDSQVTMMFWYRQQPGQSLTLIATANQGSEATYESGFVIDKFPISRPNLTFSTLTVSNMSPEDSSIYLCSVGGRDQPQHFGDGTRLSIL.

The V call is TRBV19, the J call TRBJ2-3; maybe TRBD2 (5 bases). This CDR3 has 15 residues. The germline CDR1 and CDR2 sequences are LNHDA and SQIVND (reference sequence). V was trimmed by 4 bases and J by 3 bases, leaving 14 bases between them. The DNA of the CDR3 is TGTGCCAGTAGTAGTATCGGGGAGAAGACAGATACGCAGTATTTT. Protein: CASSSIGEKTDTQYF.

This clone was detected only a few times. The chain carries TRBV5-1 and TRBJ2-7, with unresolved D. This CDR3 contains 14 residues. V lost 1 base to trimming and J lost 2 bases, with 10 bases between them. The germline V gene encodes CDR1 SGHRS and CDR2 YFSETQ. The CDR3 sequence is CASSLSRPAYEQYF. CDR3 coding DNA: TGCGCCAGCAGCTTGTCCCGGCCCGCCTACGAGCAGTACTTC.

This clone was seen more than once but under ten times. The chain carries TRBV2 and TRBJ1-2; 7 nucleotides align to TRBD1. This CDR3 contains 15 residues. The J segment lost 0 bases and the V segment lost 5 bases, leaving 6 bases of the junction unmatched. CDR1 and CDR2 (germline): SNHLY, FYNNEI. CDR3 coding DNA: TGTGCCAGCAGTTACGACAGGGCCGCTAACTATGGCTACACCTTC. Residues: CASSYDRAANYGYTF.

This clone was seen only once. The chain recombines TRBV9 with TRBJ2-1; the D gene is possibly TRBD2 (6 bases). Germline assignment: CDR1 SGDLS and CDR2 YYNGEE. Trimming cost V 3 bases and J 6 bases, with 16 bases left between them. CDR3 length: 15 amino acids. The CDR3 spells CASSGVLGSGNEQFF. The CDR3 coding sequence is TGTGCCAGCAGCGGCGTCCTCGGGAGCGGCAATGAGCAGTTCTTC.

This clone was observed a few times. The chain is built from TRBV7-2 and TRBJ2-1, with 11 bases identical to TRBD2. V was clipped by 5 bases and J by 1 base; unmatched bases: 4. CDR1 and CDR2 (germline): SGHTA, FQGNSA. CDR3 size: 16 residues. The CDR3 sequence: CASSPTSGSSYNEQFF. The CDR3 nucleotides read TGTGCCAGCAGCCCAACTAGCGGGAGTTCCTACAATGAGCAGTTCTTC. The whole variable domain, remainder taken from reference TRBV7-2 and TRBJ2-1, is GAGVSQSPSNKVTEKGKDVELRCDPISGHTALYWYRQSLGQGLEFLIYFQGNSAPDKSGLPSDRFSAERTGGSVSTLTIQRTQQEDSAVYLCASSPTSGSSYNEQFFGPGTRLTVL.

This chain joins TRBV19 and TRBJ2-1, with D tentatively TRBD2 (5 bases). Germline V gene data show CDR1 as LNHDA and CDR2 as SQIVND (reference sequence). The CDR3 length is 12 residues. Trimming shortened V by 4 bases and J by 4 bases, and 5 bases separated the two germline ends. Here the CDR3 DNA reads TGTGCCAGTAGTACGGGGTACAATGAGCAGTTCTTC. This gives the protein CASSTGYNEQFF.

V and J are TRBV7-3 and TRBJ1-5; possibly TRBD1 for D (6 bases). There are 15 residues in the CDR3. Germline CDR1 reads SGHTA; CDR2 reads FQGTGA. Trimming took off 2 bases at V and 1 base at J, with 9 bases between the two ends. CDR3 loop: CASSLLGGSNQPQHF. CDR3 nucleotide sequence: TGTGCCAGCAGCTTATTGGGGGGCAGCAATCAGCCCCAGCATTTT. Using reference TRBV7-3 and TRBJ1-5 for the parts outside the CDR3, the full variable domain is GAGVSQTPSNKVTEKGKYVELRCDPISGHTALYWYRQSLGQGPEFLIYFQGTGAADDSGLPNDRFFAVRPEGSVSTLKIQRTERGDSAVYLCASSLLGGSNQPQHFGDGTRLSIL.

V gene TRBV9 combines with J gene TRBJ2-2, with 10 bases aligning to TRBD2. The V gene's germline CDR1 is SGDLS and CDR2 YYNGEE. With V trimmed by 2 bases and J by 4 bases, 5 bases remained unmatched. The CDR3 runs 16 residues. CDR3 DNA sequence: TGTGCCAGCAGCGTCCGGGCTAGCGGGAGCACCGGGGAGCTGTTTTTT. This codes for CASSVRASGSTGELFF.

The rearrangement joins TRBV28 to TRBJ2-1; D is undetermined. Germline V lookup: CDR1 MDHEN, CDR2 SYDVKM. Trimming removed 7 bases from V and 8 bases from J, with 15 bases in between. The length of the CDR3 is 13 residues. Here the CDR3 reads CASTDLGGYEQFF. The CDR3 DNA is TGTGCCAGCACCGACTTGGGCGGATATGAGCAGTTCTTC.

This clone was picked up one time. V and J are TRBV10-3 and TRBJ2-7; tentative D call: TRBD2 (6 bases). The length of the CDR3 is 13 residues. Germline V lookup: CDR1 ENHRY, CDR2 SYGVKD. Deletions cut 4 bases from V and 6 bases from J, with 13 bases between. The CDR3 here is CAISARAGSEQYF. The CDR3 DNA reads TGTGCCATCAGTGCTAGGGCGGGAAGCGAGCAGTACTTC.

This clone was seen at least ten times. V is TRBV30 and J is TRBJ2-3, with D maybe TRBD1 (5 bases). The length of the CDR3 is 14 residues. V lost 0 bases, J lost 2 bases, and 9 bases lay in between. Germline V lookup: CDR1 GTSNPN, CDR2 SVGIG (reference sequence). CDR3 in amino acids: CAWSVGAATDTQYF. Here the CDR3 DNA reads TGTGCCTGGAGTGTTGGGGCGGCCACAGATACGCAGTATTTT.

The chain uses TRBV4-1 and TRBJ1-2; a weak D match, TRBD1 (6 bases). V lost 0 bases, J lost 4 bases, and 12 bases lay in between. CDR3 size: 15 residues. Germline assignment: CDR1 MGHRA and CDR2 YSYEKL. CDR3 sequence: CASSQDRQALYGYTF. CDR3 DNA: TGCGCCAGCAGCCAAGATCGACAGGCACTCTATGGCTACACCTTC.

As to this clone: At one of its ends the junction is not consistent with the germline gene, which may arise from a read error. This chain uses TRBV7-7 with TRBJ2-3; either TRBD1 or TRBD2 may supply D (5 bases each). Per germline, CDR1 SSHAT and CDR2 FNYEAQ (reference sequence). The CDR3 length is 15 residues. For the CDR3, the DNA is TGTGCTAGCAGCTTAGCCCCCGGGGCGTCGGATACGCAGTATTTT. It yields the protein CASSLAPGASDTQYF.

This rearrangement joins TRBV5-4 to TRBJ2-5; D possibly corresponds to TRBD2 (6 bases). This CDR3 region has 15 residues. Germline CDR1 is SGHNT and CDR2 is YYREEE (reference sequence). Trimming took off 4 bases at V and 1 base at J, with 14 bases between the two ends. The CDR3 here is CASSPRGRPQETQYF. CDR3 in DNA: TGTGCCAGCAGCCCCCGGGGGAGACCCCAAGAGACCCAGTACTTC.

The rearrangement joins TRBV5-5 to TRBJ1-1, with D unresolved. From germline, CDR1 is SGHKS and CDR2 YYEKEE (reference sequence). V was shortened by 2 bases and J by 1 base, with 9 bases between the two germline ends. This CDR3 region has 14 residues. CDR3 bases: TGTGCCAGCAGCTTTCTGGCAGAGAACACTGAAGCTTTCTTT. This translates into CASSFLAENTEAFF.

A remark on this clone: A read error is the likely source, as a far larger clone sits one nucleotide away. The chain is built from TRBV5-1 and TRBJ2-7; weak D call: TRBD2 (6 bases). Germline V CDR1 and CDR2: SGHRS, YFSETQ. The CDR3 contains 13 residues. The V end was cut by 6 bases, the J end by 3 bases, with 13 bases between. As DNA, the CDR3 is TGCGCCAGCATGCCGCGGGGTGGCTACGAGCAGTACTTC. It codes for CASMPRGGYEQYF.

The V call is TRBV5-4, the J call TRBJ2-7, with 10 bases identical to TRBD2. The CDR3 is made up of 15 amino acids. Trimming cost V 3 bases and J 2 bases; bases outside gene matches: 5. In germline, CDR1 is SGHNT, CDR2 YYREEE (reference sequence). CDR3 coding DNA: TGTGCCAGCAGCTACGGGACTAGCGAGACCTACGAGCAGTACTTC. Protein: CASSYGTSETYEQYF.

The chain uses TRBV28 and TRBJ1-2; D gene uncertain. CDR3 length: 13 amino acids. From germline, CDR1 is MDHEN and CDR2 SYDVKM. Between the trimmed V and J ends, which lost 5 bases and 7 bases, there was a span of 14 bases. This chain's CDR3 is CASSTTTVGGYTF. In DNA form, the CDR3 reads TGTGCCAGCAGTACCACCACAGTTGGTGGCTACACCTTC.